The entry below gives a single T cell receptor beta chain sequence along with its context. The antigen it binds to is not known. Base qualities are not at hand, and no much larger clone is one base apart. This sample was included in a study of cytomegalovirus exposure and HLA in healthy donors (dated by TCRdb to 2016 to 2017). Concerning the study at large: In an earlier analysis of 587 of the donors, around 300 Gb of sequence data and approximately 120 million unique TCR beta sequences from roughly 190 million T cells were reported. The study combined high-throughput TCR immunosequencing, statistical association of individual TCRs with disease status, and machine learning to predict cytomegalovirus infection status. Of the 300 to 450 genotyped donors, over 65% fell in the genetic ancestry cluster associated with self-reported Caucasian donors. Roughly five DR-DQ haplotypes were treated as single units for association and clustering because of strong linkage in the cohort. HLA typing covered class I and class II loci at four-digit resolution. Among roughly 400 genotyped donors of the cohort, an average of around 240,000 unique TCR beta nucleotide sequences was sequenced per donor, of which about 18% were non-productive. An early release that covered about 640 HLA-typed donors contained around 330 gigabases of sequencing data and tens of millions of unique TCR sequences. The aim of the study was to test whether cataloging public T cell receptors could identify signatures of past pathogen exposure. The later analysis used no new phenotypic data to find candidate immune exposures, relying instead on TCR beta sequences and their occurrence across donors. Besides the first cohort of more than 650 subjects, a separate validation cohort made up of roughly 120 different subjects was used. An earlier analysis of roughly 580 of the donors used high-throughput TCR beta sequencing to judge whether each TCR beta V gene segment behaved as functional or pseudogenic. A later analysis re-examined previously published TCR beta repertoires from 610 or so donors and added high-resolution HLA genotyping to investigate patterns of TCR occurrence. A later genetic analysis took genome-wide SNP genotypes for about 55% of the 666 donors and used that subset as a discovery cohort. Donor age, sex, ethnicity and CMV serostatus were collected together with the repertoire data. The T cell repertoires of under 750 subjects were profiled by immunosequencing and related to cytomegalovirus serostatus. The number of typed donors differed by locus: about 620-640 for A, B, C, DRB1 and DQB1; some 500 for DQA1; approximately 600 for DPA1; and around 470 for DPB1. All discovery cohort repertoires had been generated using a single sequencing platform. Beyond this particular receptor, the publication reports: In a later analysis, most CMV-associated TCR beta chains were found to appear HLA-restricted, with HLA associations seemingly driven largely by CMV exposure. Broadly in line with IMGT annotations, most TCR beta V segments showed up in productive rearrangements about 87% or about 30% of the time in an earlier analysis of around 550 of the donors. The authors suggested that the approach could potentially be generalized to other disease states and immunological phenotypes. A cluster of highly shared sequence variants was judged likely to represent a technical artifact of the sequencing pipeline. A further reported finding was that TCR beta sequences accurately predicted the HLA-A and HLA-B alleles for most subjects in the first cohort. A later analysis found that HLA-associated TCR beta chains were more clonally expanded and had lower generation probabilities than equally common non-associated chains. According to a later analysis, TCR association rates differed among HLA loci, with DRB1 alleles showing the most associated TCRs and HLA-C alleles showing the fewest. Compared with the approximately 670-donor mean, donors in an Asian-associated ancestry cluster had fewer N-insertions in productive TCRs, according to a later genetic analysis. In the study, about 150 TCR beta chains were listed as associated with cytomegalovirus. Roughly uniform sequencing depth across donors was assumed in presence/absence analyses, although this assumption may not hold. The classifier was reported to diagnose cytomegalovirus status with high specificity and sensitivity in both the original cohort and the validation cohort. The earlier analysis of about 600 of the donors excluded approximately 17 rarely observed V segments, including chromosome 9 orphons, because counts were too low. Most TCR sequences were seen in very few donors, while some public TCRs were found in many individuals. Linkage disequilibrium might explain the correlated functional status among segregating V segments, but an unknown experimental factor could not be ruled out. Some IMGT-functional V segments, including TRBV6-2 and TRBV6-3, could not be distinguished by the 87-base-pair reads and were therefore excluded. Specific HLA alleles were associated with 15,000 to 20,000 TCR beta sequences at a false discovery rate of 0.05 in a later analysis. In a later genetic analysis, a missense DCLRE1C variant was associated with V-gene and J-gene trimming of TCR beta chains, and the association was replicated in an independent cohort. CMV serostatus was the only immune exposure information available for the cohort. In a later analysis, several top co-occurrence clusters were reported to appear linked to parvovirus B19, influenza, CMV and Epstein-Barr virus. Because HLA typing was missing for some donors at each locus, association tests included only the typed subset. Strong co-occurrence of HLA alleles, especially DR and DQ, made assigning TCR associations to individual alleles difficult. In vitro tests confirmed that a few of the cytomegalovirus-associated TCR beta chains recognize cytomegalovirus antigens. The cohort was sequenced for TCR beta chains only, and without alpha or paired-chain data the features that could be detected were limited.

The cohort was made up of 500 to 800 healthy bone marrow donors. At the time of sampling, every cohort member was nominally healthy, though immune exposures that went unrecorded were likely present. The donor tested CMV seronegative and was one of the 352 seronegative cohort members. Each donor provided a peripheral blood sample, and peripheral blood mononuclear cells were used for TCR beta sequencing. The Qiagen DNeasy Blood Extraction Kit was used to extract genomic DNA from the blood cell samples. The germline V gene gives CDR1 as MDHEN and CDR2 as SYDVKM. From the cysteine through the phenylalanine, the CDR3 covers 15 amino acids. Only CDR3 DNA is held: 45 bases, read in frame from base 1. V and J are truncated by 3 bases and 0 bases respectively, leaving an intervening sequence of 11 bases. The library was built by means of the immunoSEQ multiplex PCR assay. A mixture of 60 forward primers for TCR Vbeta segments and 13 reverse primers for TCR Jbeta segments was used in the multiplex PCR. Amplification of the CDR3 region of rearranged TCR beta genes was performed with a multiplex PCR assay on genomic DNA. The Illumina HiSeq System was used to sequence the amplified TCR beta libraries as 87-base-pair reads. The study's own analysis went as follows. Across the roughly 600 repertoires, a later analysis counted 75 million to 90 million unique TCR beta chains, 8.5 million to 12 million of which were shared by at least two donors. Raw reads were error-corrected and collapsed into unique sequences with a nearest-neighbor algorithm that merged closely related sequences to remove PCR and sequencing errors. Alignment of CDR3 sequences to IMGT reference sequences was used to assign V, D and J gene segments. For a sequence to be retained, a match of at least six nucleotides to both a V gene segment and a J gene segment was required. A rearrangement counted as productive if the CDR3 had no stop codons and remained in frame with V and J, and every other rearrangement counted as non-productive. CDR3 was defined by IMGT convention, running from the second conserved V-encoded cysteine to the conserved J-encoded phenylalanine. The earlier analysis of fewer than 700 of the donors excluded sequences that lacked an unambiguous match to a single V gene segment. An earlier analysis of under 750 of the donors called V segments functional above 56.7% productive rearrangements and segregating when the between-donor standard deviation exceeded 5%. To diagnose cytomegalovirus status from the catalog of TCR beta chain sequences, a statistical classification framework was built. V and J gene assignment, in a later analysis, came from comparing TCR nucleotide sequences with IMGT/GENE-DB human TR gene sequences. Using the TCRdist pipeline, a later analysis assigned CDR3 sequences along with most-parsimonious VDJ recombination scenarios. In a later analysis, each TCR beta chain was defined by its CDR3 amino acid sequence together with its V-gene family, and reads lacking a unique V-gene family were excluded. To address suspected cross-contamination and a sequencing artifact, a later analysis removed 592 highly shared, low-generation-probability nucleotide sequences. In a later analysis, a clonal expansion index for each public chain was calculated from normalized within-repertoire ranks of inferred template counts. In a later analysis, generation probabilities were computed using a VDJ recombination model fitted to out-of-frame rearrangements, and the results were checked against IGoR. Hypergeometric tests were used in a later analysis to score TCR-TCR, TCR-HLA and TCR-CMV co-occurrence, with a repertoire-size bias correction applied to the TCR pairs. In a later analysis, false discovery rates were estimated by permuting HLA or CMV assignments 20 times. In a later analysis, co-occurring TCRs were grouped with DBSCAN, and TCRdist sequence similarity was added when clustering was performed within HLA-allele-positive subsets. Co-occurrence clustering excluded repertoires with fewer than 30,000 or more than 120,000 public chains, plus five with anomalous nucleotide sharing. The table was pulled from immuneACCESS by TCRdb, which kept in-frame rearrangements only. Such tables lose some clones; where checked, under half of the loss comes from unresolved V genes, and the rest has no known cause. V, J and clone size were drawn from that table, and D and trimming were deduced from the DNA. The sample contains roughly 100,000 clones, approximately 72% of them found a single time. Around 1.2% of the sample is taken by the ten largest.

Sequenced input: PBMCs. The receptor was isolated from a man aged 25-40 years in good health and CMV-seronegative. This receptor chain uses TRBV28 and TRBJ1-2, with a tentative D gene TRBD1 over 6 matching bases. The CDR3 is CASSFSDRANYGYTF. The DNA sequence reads TGTGCCAGCAGTTTCTCGGACAGAGCTAACTATGGCTACACCTTC.